What follows is one TCR beta chain and its context. This entry belongs to a study of OX40 agonist ivuxolimab in advanced cancers. Patients were ruled out by autoimmune disease history or systemic immunosuppression. Between the trimmed V and J ends, which lost 1 base and 0 bases, there was a span of 8 bases. The CDR3 extends over 15 amino acids. Germline lookup yields CDR1 LGHNA and CDR2 YSLEER. Repertoires were generated with immunoSEQ multiplex PCR, while TCRdb's copy carries only in-frame clones and drops some. The table includes tens of thousands of clones, about 83% detected once. The clonotype was recovered from an adult with an advanced solid tumor such as melanoma, head and neck, liver or kidney cancer. The V and J genes are TRBV4-3 and TRBJ2-3; unclear D gene. Sequenced here: CD4+ or CD8+ T cells sorted from blood, sampled in a trial of the OX40 agonist ivuxolimab. In DNA form, the CDR3 reads TGCGCCAGCAGCCAAGCCGGCCGTAGCACAGATACGCAGTATTTT. Protein product: CASSQAGRSTDTQYF.